The 22 T cell receptor beta chains given below trace back to one sample, sequenced in a study of T-cell memory formation after mild COVID-19 (dated by TCRdb to about 2021). Receptor amplification or capture employed 5' RACE. Sequenced on an Illumina NovaSeq 6000. TCRdb itself trimmed the public reads at Q25 with fastp, ran MiXCR and retained productive beta chains. Under each unique CDR3 protein, matching rows form one entry showing the most common genes and DNA. The sample includes under 400,000 distinct CDR3 sequences, with 20% to 25% observed a single time. The ten most abundant clones make up about an eighth of the sample. The sequenced material came from PBMCs or a T cell subset sorted from them (not recorded which). The receptors here all came from an adult woman who had mild COVID-19 (a few samples of this study predate the infection). The sample titles of this study are shuffled in the database, so cell type and time point are left out; the donor was told from shared clones.

This clonotype was recorded at least ten times. CDR3 nucleotides: TGTGCCAGCACCCGGGTTCCGAACACTGAAGCTTTCTTT. As protein: CASTRVPNTEAFF. The gene calls are TRBV9 and TRBJ1-1; D is uncertain. The CDR3 covers 13 residues. Germline assignment: CDR1 SGDLS and CDR2 YYNGEE. The germline V and J ends were trimmed by 6 bases and 1 base, with 10 bases remaining between them.

This clonotype appeared a few times. The V call is TRBV7-2, the J call TRBJ2-3; a possible D gene is TRBD1 (5 bases). Germline assignment: CDR1 SGHTA and CDR2 FQGNSA. The CDR3 loop spans 15 amino acids. Trimming took off 3 bases at V and 9 bases at J, with 19 bases between the two ends. The CDR3 coding sequence is TGTGCCAGCAGCTTTGAAGTCGGCGGTTCAGGGACGCAGTATTTT. This codes for CASSFEVGGSGTQYF.

This clonotype has more than one count but fewer than ten. The V gene is TRBV7-9, the J gene TRBJ2-7, with D possibly TRBD1 on 6 matching bases. CDR1 and CDR2 from the germline V gene are SEHNR and FQNEAQ (reference sequence). Trimming took off 5 bases at V and 3 bases at J, with 11 bases between the two ends. The CDR3 runs 13 residues. This chain's CDR3 is CASSLIGGYEQYF. CDR3 in DNA: TGTGCCAGCAGCCTGATAGGGGGCTACGAGCAGTACTTC. The full variable domain, its missing parts supplied by reference TRBV7-9 and TRBJ2-7, is DTGVSQNPRHKITKRGQNVTFRCDPISEHNRLYWYRQTLGQGPEFLTYFQNEAQLEKSRLLSDRFSAERPKGSFSTLEIQRTEQGDSAMYLCASSLIGGYEQYFGPGTRLTVT.

This clonotype was detected only a few times. The chain is built from TRBV5-1 and TRBJ1-2; TRBD1 aligns across 11 bases. The CDR3 has 13 residues. V dropped 2 bases and J dropped 8; count of bases not matched to a gene: 2. Germline CDR1 and CDR2: SGHRS and YFSETQ. The CDR3 loop reads CASSFGQGAGYTF. CDR3 bases: TGCGCCAGCAGCTTCGGACAGGGGGCAGGCTACACCTTC.

The rearrangement links TRBV7-8 to TRBJ1-2; 7 bases fit TRBD1. CDR3 length equals 14 residues. J was trimmed by 8 bases and V by 5 bases; bases with no gene match: 11. CDR1 and CDR2 (germline): SGHVS, FQNEAQ. The CDR3 coding sequence is TGTGCCAGCAGCCGGGGACAGACTAGCAGCGGCTACACCTTC. Encoded protein: CASSRGQTSSGYTF.

The chain links TRBV29-1 to TRBJ1-1, with 7 bases aligning to TRBD1. Germline-derived CDR1 and CDR2 are SQVTM and ANQGSEA. Losses at the gene ends were 5 bases for V and 0 bases for J; bases not matched to a gene: 3. The CDR3 is made up of 13 amino acids. CDR3 residues: CSVMDRLNTEAFF. In DNA form, the CDR3 reads TGCAGCGTTATGGACAGGTTGAACACTGAAGCTTTCTTT.

This chain connects TRBV7-2 to TRBJ2-2; 8 nucleotides align to TRBD1. The V and J ends lost 5 bases and 8 bases, in that order; junction bases with no gene match: 13. The CDR3 extends over 16 amino acids. Germline lookup yields CDR1 SGHTA and CDR2 FQGNSA. Here the CDR3 reads CASSPPGQGSRGELFF. CDR3 DNA: TGTGCCAGCAGCCCCCCAGGACAGGGTAGTAGGGGGGAGCTGTTTTTT.

In this sample, this clonotype turned up a few times. This chain links TRBV29-1 with TRBJ2-5, with TRBD2 matching over 10 bases. This CDR3 region has 14 residues. The germline V gene has CDR1 SQVTM and CDR2 ANQGSEA. Trimming cost V 6 bases and J 2 bases; bases outside gene matches: 6. CDR3 in amino acids: CSVSSSGGQETQYF. The DNA of the CDR3 is TGCAGCGTATCCTCTAGCGGGGGACAAGAGACCCAGTACTTC.

The chain carries TRBV7-9 and TRBJ2-7; tentative D call: TRBD2 (6 bases). Trimming left V 1 base short and J 3 bases short, with 16 bases between. The CDR3 runs to 16 residues. The V gene's germline CDR1 is SEHNR and CDR2 FQNEAQ (reference sequence). The CDR3 loop is CASSLGSRDPVYEQYF. In DNA form, the CDR3 reads TGTGCCAGCAGCTTAGGGTCGCGGGACCCGGTCTACGAGCAGTACTTC.

This clonotype came up a few times. The chain has TRBV5-1 and TRBJ2-1, with D unresolved. V was cut by 4 bases and J by 3 bases, with 17 bases left in between. This CDR3 has 16 amino acids. The germline V gene encodes CDR1 SGHRS and CDR2 YFSETQ. CDR3 nucleotide sequence: TGCGCCAGCAGCCATCGTAGAGTCGCACTCTACAATGAGCAGTTCTTC. Translated: CASSHRRVALYNEQFF. The variable domain in full, with the rest retrieved from reference TRBV5-1 and TRBJ2-1, is KAGVTQTPRYLIKTRGQQVTLSCSPISGHRSVSWYQQTPGQGLQFLFEYFSETQRNKGNFPGRFSGRQFSNSRSEMNVSTLELGDSALYLCASSHRRVALYNEQFFGPGTRLTVL.

This clonotype was found a few times. The chain links TRBV6-5 to TRBJ2-3, with D perhaps matching TRBD1 (6 bases). This CDR3 is built from 14 residues. Germline V gene sequence: CDR1 MNHEY, CDR2 SVGAGI. Between the trimmed V and J ends, which lost 2 bases and 3 bases, there was a span of 9 bases. The CDR3 loop reads CASSYLRGTDTQYF. CDR3 bases: TGTGCCAGCAGTTACCTCAGGGGTACAGATACGCAGTATTTT.

This clonotype was seen a single time. This chain links TRBV5-1 with TRBJ2-7, with D possibly matching TRBD2 (5 bases). There are 16 residues in the CDR3. The germline V gene has CDR1 SGHRS and CDR2 YFSETQ. V was clipped by 0 bases and J by 2 bases, with 15 bases between them. CDR3 residues: CASSLGLSSLAYEQYF. The DNA for the CDR3 is TGCGCCAGCAGCTTGGGGCTGTCTAGCCTCGCCTACGAGCAGTACTTC. The full variable domain, completed using reference TRBV5-1 and TRBJ2-7, is KAGVTQTPRYLIKTRGQQVTLSCSPISGHRSVSWYQQTPGQGLQFLFEYFSETQRNKGNFPGRFSGRQFSNSRSEMNVSTLELGDSALYLCASSLGLSSLAYEQYFGPGTRLTVT.

This clonotype turned up a few times. The rearrangement uses TRBV5-1 and TRBJ2-7; 12 nucleotides agree with TRBD2. Looked up from germline, CDR1 is SGHRS and CDR2 is YFSETQ. The CDR3 consists of 15 residues. Trimming removed 0 bases from V and 7 bases from J; junction bases left unmatched: 5. The CDR3 sequence is CASSLDPGLAGEQYF. Written as DNA, the CDR3 is TGCGCCAGCAGCTTGGATCCCGGACTAGCGGGGGAGCAGTACTTC. The full variable domain, completed using reference TRBV5-1 and TRBJ2-7, is KAGVTQTPRYLIKTRGQQVTLSCSPISGHRSVSWYQQTPGQGLQFLFEYFSETQRNKGNFPGRFSGRQFSNSRSEMNVSTLELGDSALYLCASSLDPGLAGEQYFGPGTRLTVT.

This clonotype was counted only a few times. V gene TRBV18 combines with J gene TRBJ2-4; 11 bases match TRBD1. This CDR3 is 15 amino acids long. Trimming removed 0 bases from V and 11 bases from J; junction bases left unmatched: 6. Germline lookup yields CDR1 KGHSH and CDR2 LQKENI. CDR3 region: CASSPPMGQGVVQYF. The DNA for the CDR3 is TGTGCCAGCTCACCACCGATGGGACAGGGGGTAGTTCAGTACTTC. The complete variable domain, with remaining parts taken from reference TRBV18 and TRBJ2-4, reads NAGVMQNPRHLVRRRGQEARLRCSPMKGHSHVYWYRQLPEEGLKFMVYLQKENIIDESGMPKERFSAEFPKEGPSILRIQQVVRGDSAAYFCASSPPMGQGVVQYFGAGTRLSVL.

This clonotype appeared a few times. This chain links TRBV4-1 with TRBJ2-1; maybe TRBD2 (6 bases). This CDR3 spans 16 amino acids. Germline assignment: CDR1 MGHRA and CDR2 YSYEKL. V was clipped by 2 bases and J by 0 bases, with 11 bases between them. This CDR3 reads CASSQNGGYSYNEQFF. As DNA, the CDR3 is TGCGCCAGCAGCCAAAATGGGGGGTACTCCTACAATGAGCAGTTCTTC.

This clonotype is a singleton in its sample. V usage is TRBV30 and J usage is TRBJ2-1, with 14 bases aligning to TRBD2. Germline V gives CDR1 GTSNPN, CDR2 SVGIG (reference sequence). The CDR3 is 16 amino acids. With V trimmed by 6 bases and J by 6 bases, 10 bases remained unmatched. CDR3 bases: TGTGCCTGTGGGACTAGCGGGAGAGCCATTACCAATGAGCAGTTCTTC. Amino acids: CACGTSGRAITNEQFF.

This clonotype was recorded once. The chain combines TRBV5-6 with TRBJ2-6; unclear D gene. V gave up 1 base and J gave up 0 bases, with 8 bases separating them. Germline lookup yields CDR1 SGHDT and CDR2 YYEEEE. CDR3 length equals 16 residues. The CDR3 sequence is CASSLYSGSGANVLTF. As DNA, the CDR3 is TGTGCCAGCAGCTTGTATTCAGGCTCTGGGGCCAACGTCCTGACTTTC.

V usage is TRBV5-1 and J usage is TRBJ2-5; D remains unclear. This CDR3 has 14 residues. The V gene's germline CDR1 is SGHRS and CDR2 YFSETQ. Trimming shortened V by 1 base and J by 4 bases, and 11 bases separated the two germline ends. CDR3 loop: CASSLSAQSETQYF. The DNA for the CDR3 is TGCGCCAGCAGCTTGTCTGCACAATCAGAGACCCAGTACTTC.

This clonotype showed up just a few times. The genes are TRBV19 and TRBJ2-7; D is perhaps TRBD2 (6 bases). V lost 6 bases and J lost 6, with 18 bases in between. This CDR3 comprises 14 residues. Germline CDR1 reads LNHDA; CDR2 reads SQIVND (reference sequence). CDR3 bases: TGTGCCAGTAGCCCACTAGCACTTAAGGGCGAGCAGTACTTC. As protein: CASSPLALKGEQYF.

This chain joins TRBV28 and TRBJ2-1, with 10 nucleotides matching TRBD2. The germline CDR1 and CDR2 sequences are MDHEN and SYDVKM. The V and J ends lost 5 bases and 6 bases, in that order; junction bases with no gene match: 7. This CDR3 has 15 residues. CDR3 sequence: CASSGGLARGNEQFF. Written as DNA, the CDR3 is TGTGCCAGCAGTGGGGGACTAGCGAGGGGCAATGAGCAGTTCTTC.

This chain uses TRBV6-2 or TRBV6-3 with TRBJ1-3; D is ambiguous. Trimming removed 6 bases from V and 2 bases from J, with 11 bases in between. The CDR3 is 14 amino acids. Germline-derived CDR1 and CDR2 are MNHEY and SVGEGT. The CDR3 here is CASSSHSAGNTIYF. Here the CDR3 DNA reads TGTGCCAGCAGCTCTCATTCCGCTGGAAACACCATATATTTT.

V gene TRBV20-1 combines with J gene TRBJ2-7; no reliable D call. The CDR3 extends over 12 amino acids. V was clipped by 0 bases and J by 3 bases, with 6 bases between them. Germline-derived CDR1 and CDR2 are DFQATT and SNEGSKA (reference sequence). The CDR3 DNA sequence: TGCAGTGCTAGAGATAACGGCTACGAGCAGTACTTC. It is translated as CSARDNGYEQYF.